The rows below give T cell receptor beta chains drawn from one sample of a study of cytomegalovirus exposure and HLA in healthy donors. The protocol was immunoSEQ multiplex PCR, while the TCRdb copy is restricted to in-frame clones and leaves out a portion. The sample has about 83,000 clones, roughly 80% seen once. The material sequenced was PBMCs. Receptor source: a young woman in good health and CMV-seronegative. The CDR3 runs from the conserved cysteine through the conserved F or W. D genes are given only for firm matches. The size entry is marked missing in some rows and otherwise reads once, few, many or a size class.

D,J,V,size,DNA,CDR3
TRBD1,TRBJ2-7,TRBV5-4,.,TGTGCCAGCAGCCCAGCCGGGACAGGGGTCTACGAGCAGTACTTC,CASSPAGTGVYEQYF
.,TRBJ1-1,TRBV18,.,TGTGCCAGCTCACCACCGTTACAGGGCCCGAACACTGAAGCTTTCTTT,CASSPPLQGPNTEAFF
.,TRBJ2-1,TRBV19,.,TGTGCCAGTAGTTCCCGGACTCCAAACTCCTACAATGAGCAGTTCTTC,CASSSRTPNSYNEQFF
.,TRBJ2-2,TRBV5-1,once,TGCGCCAGCAGCTTGTACGGAGATCCCGGGGAGCTGTTTTTT,CASSLYGDPGELFF
.,TRBJ2-7,TRBV7-9,.,TGTTCCAGCAGCTTAGTCTTGGGGCTAACCTACGAGCAGTACTTC,CSSSLVLGLTYEQYF
.,TRBJ1-4,TRBV19,.,TGTGCCACCCGACCGCAAGGGGCAACTAATGAAAAACTGTTTTTT,CATRPQGATNEKLFF
TRBD1,TRBJ2-7,TRBV11-3,.,TGTGCCAGCAGCTTAGGGGGTACAGGGGGCCTGAGGGAGCAGTACTTC,CASSLGGTGGLREQYF
.,TRBJ1-2,TRBV27,.,TGTGCCAGCAGTCTCGGGACTAAGGGCTATGGCTACACCTTC,CASSLGTKGYGYTF
TRBD2,TRBJ2-1,TRBV7-3,.,TGTGCCAGCAGTTCTAGCGGGAGAAGTGGAGGGTACAATGAGCAGTTCTTC,CASSSSGRSGGYNEQFF
TRBD1,TRBJ1-4,TRBV7-9,.,TGTGCCAGCAGCTCTGCGACAGGGGGAAGGGAAAAACTGTTTTTT,CASSSATGGREKLFF
.,TRBJ1-1,TRBV15,.,TGTGCCACCAGCGGGACACGAAACACTGAAGCTTTCTTT,CATSGTRNTEAFF
.,TRBJ2-1,TRBV5-1,.,TGCGCCAGCAGCCCCGGTTGGGGACTGTACAATGAGCAGTTCTTC,CASSPGWGLYNEQFF
.,TRBJ2-3,TRBV4-3,.,TGCGCCAGCAGCCAAGTATCCCAGGTCCCAGATACGCAGTATTTT,CASSQVSQVPDTQYF
TRBD1,TRBJ2-1,TRBV7-9,.,TGTGCCAGCAGCCCGACAGGGTTCTTCTACAATGAGCAGTTCTTC,CASSPTGFFYNEQFF
.,TRBJ2-1,TRBV19,.,TGTGCCAGTAGTATCGGCGCCTCGAGGAGGAATGAGCAGTTCTTC,CASSIGASRRNEQFF
TRBD1,TRBJ1-4,TRBV28,.,TGTGCCAGCAGTTTGACAGGGGGGAGCGAAAAACTGTTTTTT,CASSLTGGSEKLFF
.,TRBJ1-2,TRBV20-1,few,TGCAGTGCTGAGGGATTCGGGACCTTC,CSAEGFGTF
TRBD1,TRBJ1-2,TRBV6-1,.,TGTGCCAGCAGTCCCGGGACAGGGGTTGGCTACACCTTC,CASSPGTGVGYTF
TRBD1,TRBJ2-1,TRBV4-2,.,TGTGCCAGCAGCCAAGAGGACAGGGGGCCCTCGAATGAGCAGTTCTTC,CASSQEDRGPSNEQFF
TRBD2,TRBJ2-3,TRBV7-8,.,TGTGCCAGCAGCTTAGTCTGGACTAGCGGGACCACAGATACGCAGTATTTT,CASSLVWTSGTTDTQYF
TRBD2,TRBJ2-7,TRBV6-6,.,TGTGCCAGCTGGAGGGGAGGGTTGGTGTCCTACGAGCAGTACTTC,CASWRGGLVSYEQYF
TRBD1,TRBJ2-7,TRBV7-9,.,TGTGCCAGCAGCCAAGTTCAGGGGGCGGAAAACGAGCAGTACTTC,CASSQVQGAENEQYF